The 29 T cell receptor beta chains below all came from one sample that was sequenced in a study of blood T cell repertoires in COVID-19. Sequencing was performed with immunoSEQ multiplex PCR; in TCRdb, only in-frame clones are kept and a portion is missing. The table has about 410,000 clones, about nine tenths seen once; the top ten hold 1.5% to 2%. Source material: PBMCs or T cells enriched from blood (not recorded which). These receptors were obtained from a woman in her twenties or thirties who had recovered from COVID-19.

This clone was counted a single time. The rearrangement uses TRBV9 and TRBJ2-7, with 9 positions matching TRBD2. This CDR3 has 15 residues. The ends lost 0 bases at V and 5 bases at J; junction bases unmatched: 6. Germline loops: CDR1 SGDLS, CDR2 YYNGEE. As DNA, the CDR3 is TGTGCCAGCAGCGTAGCGAGCGGGAGGTTCCACGAGCAGTACTTC. Its protein product is CASSVASGRFHEQYF.

The chain uses TRBV5-1 and TRBJ2-7; D perhaps matches TRBD2 (5 bases). CDR1 is SGHRS and CDR2 is YFSETQ in the germline V gene. The V gene lost 1 base and the J gene lost 5 bases, with 7 bases spanning the gap. The CDR3 covers 12 residues. As DNA, the CDR3 is TGCGCCAGCAGCTTGATGAGGGACGAGCAGTACTTC. This encodes CASSLMRDEQYF.

The rearrangement joins TRBV4-2 to TRBJ1-3; 7 bases align to TRBD1. The length of the CDR3 is 17 residues. Germline V gives CDR1 LGHNA, CDR2 YNFKEQ. Unmatched junction bases numbered 7, after V lost 2 bases and J lost 0 bases. CDR3 protein: CASSQTPGQNSGNTIYF. DNA for the CDR3: TGTGCCAGCAGCCAAACTCCGGGACAGAACTCTGGAAACACCATATATTTT.

This chain joins TRBV7-8 and TRBJ2-7, with 11 bases aligning to TRBD1. This CDR3 spans 17 amino acids. V lost 5 bases, J lost 7 bases, and 16 bases stayed unmatched. CDR1 is SGHVS, CDR2 FQNEAQ, per germline. CDR3 in amino acids: CASSATIQGTGGEEQYF. The CDR3 DNA follows: TGTGCCAGCAGCGCAACTATCCAAGGGACAGGGGGTGAAGAGCAGTACTTC.

This rearrangement joins TRBV6-5 to TRBJ2-7; D ambiguous. V gave up 5 bases and J gave up 0 bases, with 8 bases separating them. The length of the CDR3 is 13 residues. In germline, CDR1 is MNHEY, CDR2 SVGAGI. CDR3 sequence reads: CASSPTASYEQYF. CDR3 DNA: TGTGCCAGCAGTCCAACTGCCTCCTACGAGCAGTACTTC.

This clone was seen a single time. This chain links TRBV29-1 with TRBJ1-1, with D possibly being TRBD1 (6 bases). The V gene lost 8 bases and the J gene lost 1 base, with 14 bases spanning the gap. Germline V lookup: CDR1 SQVTM, CDR2 ANQGSEA. The CDR3 has 13 residues. DNA of the CDR3: TGCAGCTTAGCCGGGACAAAGAACACTGAAGCTTTCTTT. It is translated as CSLAGTKNTEAFF.

The V call is TRBV29-1, the J call TRBJ1-4; TRBD1 agrees at 7 bases. Germline loops: CDR1 SQVTM, CDR2 ANQGSEA. CDR3 length: 13 residues. Trimming at V came to 6 bases and at J to 11 bases, leaving 12 bases not matched to a gene. CDR3 protein: CSVAETGTNKLFF. In DNA, the CDR3 is TGCAGCGTAGCCGAGACAGGGACGAATAAACTGTTTTTT. Combining the CDR3 with reference TRBV29-1 and TRBJ1-4 gives the whole variable domain SAVISQKPSRDICQRGTSLTIQCQVDSQVTMMFWYRQQPGQSLTLIATANQGSEATYESGFVIDKFPISRPNLTFSTLTVSNMSPEDSSIYLCSVAETGTNKLFFGSGTQLSVL.

The chain is built from TRBV23-1 and TRBJ2-2; weak D call: TRBD1 (6 bases). TRBV23-1 is an ORF, and what it does is uncertain. The CDR3 consists of 13 residues. V gave up 10 bases and J gave up 4 bases, with 13 bases separating them. CDR3 bases: TGCGCCACCCTTAGGGGGAGCACCGGGGAGCTGTTTTTT. This encodes CATLRGSTGELFF.

The chain joins TRBV28 to TRBJ1-6; no firm D call. The V end lost 7 bases, the J end lost 6 bases, and 13 bases lay between the germline ends. Germline CDR1 is MDHEN and CDR2 is SYDVKM. The CDR3 is made up of 14 amino acids. CDR3 DNA: TGTGCCAGCATCTCTCCGGGAGGTAATTCACCCCTCCACTTT. Protein sequence: CASISPGGNSPLHF.

V is TRBV6-5 and J is TRBJ1-6; 8 bases are shared with TRBD1. Germline V gives CDR1 MNHEY, CDR2 SVGAGI. The CDR3 has 13 residues. V lost 6 bases, J lost 8 bases, and 3 bases stayed unmatched. CDR3 DNA: TGTGCCAGCAGAGGACAGGGTTATTCACCCCTCCACTTT. This codes for CASRGQGYSPLHF.

Only one count was recorded for this clone. V is TRBV29-1 and J is TRBJ2-2; unclear D gene. Germline CDR1 and CDR2: SQVTM and ANQGSEA. The CDR3 extends over 11 amino acids. The ends were cut back, 6 bases at V and 1 base at J, with 3 bases in the middle. The CDR3 DNA reads as TGCAGCGTCAAGAACACCGGGGAGCTGTTTTTT. This translates into CSVKNTGELFF.

This clone was picked up a small number of times. The gene calls are TRBV10-3 and TRBJ1-3; possible D gene TRBD1, 6 bases. The germline V gene has CDR1 ENHRY and CDR2 SYGVKD. There are 16 residues in the CDR3. V lost 0 bases to trimming and J lost 0 bases, with 9 bases between them. The CDR3 here is CAISESGRGSGNTIYF. CDR3 in DNA: TGTGCCATCAGTGAGTCAGGCAGGGGCTCTGGAAACACCATATATTTT.

The chain joins TRBV11-2 to TRBJ2-7; the D gene is possibly TRBD2 (5 bases). Trimming cost V 1 base and J 2 bases, with 12 bases left between them. CDR3 size: 15 residues. Germline values: CDR1 SGHAT, CDR2 FQNNGV. The CDR3 region is CASSLVPRDTYEQYF. The CDR3 nucleotides read TGTGCCAGCAGCTTAGTTCCGAGGGATACCTACGAGCAGTACTTC.

CDR3 sequence: CASPSSFYGYTF. CDR3 nucleotides: TGTGCCAGCCCGAGCTCCTTCTATGGCTACACCTTC. This chain joins TRBV12-3 or TRBV12-4 and TRBJ1-2; D gene ambiguous. The ends were cut back, 8 bases at V and 4 bases at J, with 11 bases in the middle. The CDR3 covers 12 residues.

The chain links TRBV9 to TRBJ2-2; D ambiguous. Trimming took 3 bases from V and 1 from J, leaving 7 bases between them. Germline assignment: CDR1 SGDLS and CDR2 YYNGEE. The CDR3 runs to 14 residues. The CDR3, as DNA: TGTGCCAGCAGCGCCCGACAGAACACCGGGGAGCTGTTTTTT. Its translation: CASSARQNTGELFF.

CDR3 nucleotides: TGCGCCAGCAGCACTGAACTGACCGGGGTAACTGAAGCTTTCTTT. Amino acids: CASSTELTGVTEAFF. The rearrangement joins TRBV5-1 to TRBJ1-1; D gene uncertain. V lost 4 bases and J lost 5, with 18 bases in between. The CDR3 consists of 15 residues. The germline CDR1 and CDR2 sequences are SGHRS and YFSETQ.

A single count supports this clone. In DNA, the CDR3 is TGTGCCAGCAGCCCGTCCGGGACAGGGAGGACTGAAGCTTTCTTT. As protein: CASSPSGTGRTEAFF. The gene calls are TRBV4-2 and TRBJ1-1; TRBD1 matches at 9 bases. V was clipped by 4 bases and J by 5 bases; unmatched bases: 8. The CDR3 runs to 15 residues. CDR1 and CDR2 (germline): LGHNA, YNFKEQ.

The rearrangement links TRBV7-2 to TRBJ2-7; the match to TRBD2 covers 7 bases. CDR3 size: 17 residues. V trimming: 2 bases; J trimming: 7 bases; junction bases outside the gene matches: 17. Germline lookup yields CDR1 SGHTA and CDR2 FQGNSA. This CDR3 reads CASSLRGMGRWGGEQYF. For the CDR3, the DNA is TGTGCCAGCAGCTTACGAGGAATGGGACGGTGGGGAGGGGAGCAGTACTTC.

The genes are TRBV13 and TRBJ2-7; 8 nucleotides align to TRBD2. The CDR3 length is 13 residues. The germline gives CDR1 PRHDT, CDR2 FYEKMQ (reference sequence). The ends lost 8 bases at V and 2 bases at J; junction bases unmatched: 5. The CDR3 coding sequence is TGTGCCAGCGGAACTAGCGGACCCTACGAGCAGTACTTC. It encodes CASGTSGPYEQYF. Full variable domain (missing parts from reference TRBV13 and TRBJ2-7): AAGVIQSPRHLIKEKRETATLKCYPIPRHDTVYWYQQGPGQDPQFLISFYEKMQSDKGSIPDRFSAQQFSDYHSELNMSSLELGDSALYFCASGTSGPYEQYFGPGTRLTVT.

This chain connects TRBV29-1 to TRBJ1-1; D is possibly TRBD1 (5 bases). Germline V gene lookup returns CDR1 SQVTM and CDR2 ANQGSEA. V was cut by 6 bases and J by 1 base, with 12 bases left in between. This CDR3 contains 13 residues. CDR3 residues: CSVHRGGNTEAFF. In DNA, the CDR3 is TGCAGCGTCCACCGCGGGGGGAACACTGAAGCTTTCTTT.

The chain is built from TRBV27 and TRBJ2-7; tentative D call: TRBD1 (5 bases). The V gene's germline CDR1 is MNHEY and CDR2 SMNVEV (reference sequence). The CDR3 runs 13 residues. V was trimmed by 6 bases and J by 2 bases, leaving 11 bases between them. The CDR3 region is CASRDTNTYEQYF. The CDR3 DNA reads as TGTGCCAGCAGGGACACCAACACCTACGAGCAGTACTTC.

The chain has TRBV5-5 and TRBJ1-3, with a possible D match to TRBD1 (6 bases). Germline V gives CDR1 SGHKS, CDR2 YYEKEE (reference sequence). V lost 4 bases and J lost 3, with 14 bases in between. This CDR3 has 15 amino acids. The CDR3 region is CASSQSQGGGNTIYF. The CDR3 DNA is TGTGCCAGCAGCCAGTCACAGGGTGGTGGAAACACCATATATTTT.

This clone was recorded at least ten times. J is TRBJ2-7 and V is TRBV28, with 7 bases aligning to TRBD1. The V and J ends lost 8 bases and 0 bases, in that order; junction bases with no gene match: 4. Germline CDR1 MDHEN, CDR2 SYDVKM. This CDR3 has 13 residues. The CDR3 DNA follows: TGTGCCAGCCAGGGGGACAGCTCCTACGAGCAGTACTTC. This translates into CASQGDSSYEQYF.

DNA of the CDR3: TGTGCCTGGAGCCTCTATGGCACTGAAGCTTTCTTT. It yields the protein CAWSLYGTEAFF. The chain couples TRBV30 to TRBJ1-1; D not certain. The CDR3 is 12 amino acids. V lost 3 bases and J 4 bases, leaving 9 bases between the germline ends. Germline V lookup: CDR1 GTSNPN, CDR2 SVGIG (reference sequence).

The chain recombines TRBV27 with TRBJ2-7; no clear D gene. Per germline, CDR1 MNHEY and CDR2 SMNVEV (reference sequence). The CDR3 covers 13 residues. The V end lost 3 bases, the J end lost 5 bases, and 11 bases lay between the germline ends. The DNA of the CDR3 is TGTGCCAGCAGTTTGACCCGACTCGACGAGCAGTACTTC. Protein product: CASSLTRLDEQYF.

This chain links TRBV4-3 with TRBJ2-1; 9 bases map to TRBD2. With 1 base clipped from V and 4 bases from J, the junction kept 5 bases outside the gene matches. Germline CDR1 and CDR2: LGHNA and YSLEER. The CDR3 consists of 16 residues. CDR3 bases: TGCGCCAGCAGCCAAGCCGGAGCGGGGGGTTACAATGAGCAGTTCTTC. This encodes CASSQAGAGGYNEQFF.

DNA for the CDR3: TGTGCCAGCTCACCCCTAGGTACCTACGAGCAGTACTTC. This encodes CASSPLGTYEQYF. The V and J genes are TRBV18 and TRBJ2-7; D is unresolved. The CDR3 has 13 residues. Germline lookup yields CDR1 KGHSH and CDR2 LQKENI. The V and J ends lost 3 bases and 2 bases respectively, with 8 bases between them. Complete variable domain (other parts from reference TRBV18 and TRBJ2-7): NAGVMQNPRHLVRRRGQEARLRCSPMKGHSHVYWYRQLPEEGLKFMVYLQKENIIDESGMPKERFSAEFPKEGPSILRIQQVVRGDSAAYFCASSPLGTYEQYFGPGTRLTVT.

The chain has TRBV23-1 and TRBJ2-7, with D possibly TRBD1 on 6 matching bases. TRBV23-1 is flagged as an ORF with uncertain function. The CDR3 has 16 residues. V was cut by 2 bases and J by 5 bases, with 19 bases left in between. Here the CDR3 DNA reads TGCGCCAGCAGTCAAGGGGGCAGTCCAACCCCCAACGAGCAGTACTTC. Encoded protein: CASSQGGSPTPNEQYF.

This chain joins TRBV30 and TRBJ1-6; D might be TRBD1 (5 bases). The CDR3 has 14 residues. The germline V gene has CDR1 GTSNPN and CDR2 SVGIG (reference sequence). V lost 2 bases to trimming and J lost 9 bases, with 14 bases between them. The CDR3 sequence: CAWSPLRGSSPLHF. CDR3 sequence (DNA): TGTGCCTGGAGTCCCTTGCGGGGGAGTTCACCCCTCCACTTT.